Following are 2 T cell receptor beta chains from one sample sequenced in a study of beta chain features in type 1 diabetes. Notes on the study in general: In every one of the four CD4+ subsets, TCRB CDR3s were moderately but significantly shorter in Type 1 diabetes patients.

Isolated RNA was reverse transcribed in full, so expressed TCRB transcripts were sequenced. Sequencing was performed with immunoSEQ multiplex PCR; in TCRdb, only in-frame clones are kept and a portion is missing. The sample lists some 350,000 clones; 13% were seen once. No cognate antigen is known for these TCRs. The sample was naive CD4+ T cells from blood. The receptors here all came from a young woman with type 1 diabetes.

This clone showed up just a few times. The rearrangement joins TRBV9 to TRBJ2-5, with unresolved D. Germline V gene data show CDR1 as SGDLS and CDR2 as YYNGEE. Trimming left V 4 bases short and J 2 bases short, with 12 bases between. The CDR3 consists of 14 residues. This chain's CDR3 is CASSPRQVQETQYF. As DNA, the CDR3 is TGTGCCAGCAGCCCCCGGCAGGTTCAAGAGACCCAGTACTTC.

This chain links TRBV5-6 with TRBJ2-5; TRBD1 is a possible D gene (6 bases). The CDR3 extends over 14 amino acids. The V and J ends lost 5 bases and 5 bases respectively, with 16 bases between them. The germline CDR1 and CDR2 sequences are SGHDT and YYEEEE. The CDR3 coding sequence is TGTGCCAGCAGTCCTGGACAGTTTTGGGAGACCCAGTACTTC. Amino acids: CASSPGQFWETQYF.